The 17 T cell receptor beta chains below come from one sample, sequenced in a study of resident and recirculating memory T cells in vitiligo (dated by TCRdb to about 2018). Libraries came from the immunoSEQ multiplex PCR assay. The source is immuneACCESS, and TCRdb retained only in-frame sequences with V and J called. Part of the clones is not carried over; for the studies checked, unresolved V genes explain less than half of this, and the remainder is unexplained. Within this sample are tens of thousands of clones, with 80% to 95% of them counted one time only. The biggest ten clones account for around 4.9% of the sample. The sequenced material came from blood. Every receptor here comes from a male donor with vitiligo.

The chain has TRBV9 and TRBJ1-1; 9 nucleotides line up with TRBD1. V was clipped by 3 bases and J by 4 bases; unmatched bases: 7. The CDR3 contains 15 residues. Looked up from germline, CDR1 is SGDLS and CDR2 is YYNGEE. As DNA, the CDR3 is TGTGCCAGCAGCGGAGAGGACAGGGGTGTCACTGAAGCTTTCTTT. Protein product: CASSGEDRGVTEAFF. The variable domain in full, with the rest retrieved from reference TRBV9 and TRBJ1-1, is DSGVTQTPKHLITATGQRVTLRCSPRSGDLSVYWYQQSLDQGLQFLIQYYNGEERAKGNILERFSAQQFPDLHSELNLSSLELGDSALYFCASSGEDRGVTEAFFGQGTRLTVV.

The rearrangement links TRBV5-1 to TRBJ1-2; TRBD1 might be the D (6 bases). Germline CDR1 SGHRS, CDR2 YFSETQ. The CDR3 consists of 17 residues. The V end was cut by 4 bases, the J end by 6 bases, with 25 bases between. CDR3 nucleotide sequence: TGCGCCAGCAGCGTGGACATTTACAGGGATTTATTGAATGGCTACACCTTC. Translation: CASSVDIYRDLLNGYTF.

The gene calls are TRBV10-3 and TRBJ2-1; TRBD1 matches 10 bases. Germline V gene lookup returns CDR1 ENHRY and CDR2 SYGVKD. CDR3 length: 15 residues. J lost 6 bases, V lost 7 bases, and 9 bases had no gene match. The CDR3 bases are TGTGCCATCATGGGTCAGTGGGACAGGGGCAATGAGCAGTTCTTC. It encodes CAIMGQWDRGNEQFF.

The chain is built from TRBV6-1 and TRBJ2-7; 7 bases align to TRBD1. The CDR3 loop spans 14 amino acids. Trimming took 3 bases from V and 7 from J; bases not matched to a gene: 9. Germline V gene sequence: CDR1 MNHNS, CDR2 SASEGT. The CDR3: CASSERRTGWEQYF. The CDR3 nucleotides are TGTGCCAGCAGTGAGAGAAGGACAGGCTGGGAGCAGTACTTC.

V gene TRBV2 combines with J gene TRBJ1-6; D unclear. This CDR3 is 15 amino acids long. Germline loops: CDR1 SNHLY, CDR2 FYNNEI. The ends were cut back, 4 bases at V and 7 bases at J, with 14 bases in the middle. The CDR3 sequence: CASSVSQESNSPLHF. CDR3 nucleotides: TGTGCCAGCAGTGTAAGCCAGGAATCGAATTCACCCCTCCACTTT. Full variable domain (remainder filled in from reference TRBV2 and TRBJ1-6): EPEVTQTPSHQVTQMGQEVILRCVPISNHLYFYWYRQILGQKVEFLVSFYNNEISEKSEIFDDQFSVERPDGSNFTLKIRSTKLEDSAMYFCASSVSQESNSPLHFGNGTRLTVT.

CDR3 sequence reads: CASSQDSGSTEAFF. CDR3 nucleotide sequence: TGTGCCAGCAGCCAAGATTCTGGGAGCACTGAAGCTTTCTTT. The V and J genes are TRBV14 and TRBJ1-1; D gene unclear. Trimming cost V 0 bases and J 4 bases, with 9 bases left between them. The CDR3 is 14 amino acids. Germline V lookup: CDR1 SGHDN, CDR2 FVKESK. Full variable domain (outside the CDR3, taken from reference TRBV14 and TRBJ1-1): EAGVTQFPSHSVIEKGQTVTLRCDPISGHDNLYWYRRVMGKEIKFLLHFVKESKQDESGMPNNRFLAERTGGTYSTLKVQPAELEDSGVYFCASSQDSGSTEAFFGQGTRLTVV.

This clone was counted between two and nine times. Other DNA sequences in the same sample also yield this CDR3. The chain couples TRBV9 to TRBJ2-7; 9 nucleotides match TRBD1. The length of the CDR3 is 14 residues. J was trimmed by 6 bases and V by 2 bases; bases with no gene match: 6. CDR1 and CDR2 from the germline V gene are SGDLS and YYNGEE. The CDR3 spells CASSVGGQGGEQYF. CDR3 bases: TGTGCCAGCAGCGTGGGGGGACAGGGAGGCGAGCAGTACTTC.

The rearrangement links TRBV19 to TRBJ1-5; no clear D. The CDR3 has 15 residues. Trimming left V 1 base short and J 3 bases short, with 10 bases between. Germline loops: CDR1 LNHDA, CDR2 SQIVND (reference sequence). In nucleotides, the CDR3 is TGTGCCAGTAGTATAGCGGGAGGGCCCAATCAGCCCCAGCATTTT. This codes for CASSIAGGPNQPQHF.

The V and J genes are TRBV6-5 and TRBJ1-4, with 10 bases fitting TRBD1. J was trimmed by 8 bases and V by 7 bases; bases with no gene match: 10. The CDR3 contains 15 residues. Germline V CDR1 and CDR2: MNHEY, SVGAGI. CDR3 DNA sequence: TGTGCCAGCACCAAATGGACAGGGGGGGGAGAAAAACTGTTTTTT. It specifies CASTKWTGGGEKLFF.

The CDR3 DNA follows: TGTGCCAGCAGCTTAGGCGGGGTAGGGGAGACCCAGTACTTC. This translates into CASSLGGVGETQYF. The chain couples TRBV7-9 to TRBJ2-5; D possibly corresponds to TRBD2 (6 bases). Trimming pared 1 base from V and 5 bases from J, leaving 11 bases between. The CDR3 is made up of 14 amino acids. Germline V gives CDR1 SEHNR, CDR2 FQNEAQ (reference sequence). The full variable domain, completed using reference TRBV7-9 and TRBJ2-5, is DTGVSQNPRHKITKRGQNVTFRCDPISEHNRLYWYRQTLGQGPEFLTYFQNEAQLEKSRLLSDRFSAERPKGSFSTLEIQRTEQGDSAMYLCASSLGGVGETQYFGPGTRLLVL.

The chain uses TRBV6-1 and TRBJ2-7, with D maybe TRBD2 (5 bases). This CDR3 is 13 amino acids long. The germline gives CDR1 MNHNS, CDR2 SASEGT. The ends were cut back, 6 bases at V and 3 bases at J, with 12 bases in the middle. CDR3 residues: CASSPDSLYEQYF. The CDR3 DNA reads TGTGCCAGCAGCCCGGACTCACTCTACGAGCAGTACTTC.

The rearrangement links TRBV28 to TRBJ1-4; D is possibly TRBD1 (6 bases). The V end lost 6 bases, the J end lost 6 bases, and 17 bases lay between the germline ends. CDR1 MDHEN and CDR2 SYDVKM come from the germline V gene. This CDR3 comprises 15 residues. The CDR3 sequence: CASSFIRGGDEKLFF. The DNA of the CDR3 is TGTGCCAGCAGCTTTATCAGGGGTGGCGATGAAAAACTGTTTTTT.

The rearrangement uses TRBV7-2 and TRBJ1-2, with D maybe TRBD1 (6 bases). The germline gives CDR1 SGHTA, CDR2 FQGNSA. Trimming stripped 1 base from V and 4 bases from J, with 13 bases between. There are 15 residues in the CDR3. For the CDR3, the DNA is TGTGCCAGCAGCTTAGACGGGTCGACAGGCTATGGCTACACCTTC. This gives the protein CASSLDGSTGYGYTF.

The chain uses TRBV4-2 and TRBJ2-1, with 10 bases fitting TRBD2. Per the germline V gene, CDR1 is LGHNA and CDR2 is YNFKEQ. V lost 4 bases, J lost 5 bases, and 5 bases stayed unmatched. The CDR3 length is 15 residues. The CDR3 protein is CASSPAGTSDNEQFF. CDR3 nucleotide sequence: TGTGCCAGCAGCCCGGCCGGGACTAGCGACAATGAGCAGTTCTTC.

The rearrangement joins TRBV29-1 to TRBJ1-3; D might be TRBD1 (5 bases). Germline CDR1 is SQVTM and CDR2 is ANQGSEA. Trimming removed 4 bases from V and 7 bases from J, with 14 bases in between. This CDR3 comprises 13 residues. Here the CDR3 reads CSVAVREGNTIYF. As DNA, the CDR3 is TGCAGCGTTGCGGTCAGGGAAGGGAACACCATATATTTT.

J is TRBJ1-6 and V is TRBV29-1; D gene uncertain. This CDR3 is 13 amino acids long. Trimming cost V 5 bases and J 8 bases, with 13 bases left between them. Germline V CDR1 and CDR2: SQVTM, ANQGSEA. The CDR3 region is CSVKLRADSPLHF. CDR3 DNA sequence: TGCAGCGTTAAGCTGCGAGCGGATTCACCCCTCCACTTT.

CDR3 region: CASSSYISYRGEYGYTF. The CDR3 DNA reads TGTGCCAGCAGCTCATATATCTCCTATCGGGGGGAGTATGGCTACACCTTC. V usage is TRBV11-2 and J usage is TRBJ1-2, with a weak D call TRBD1 (5 bases). CDR1 and CDR2 from the germline V gene are SGHAT and FQNNGV. Trimming removed 4 bases from V and 5 bases from J, with 23 bases in between. The CDR3 extends over 17 amino acids.